What follows are 19 T cell receptor beta chains derived from one specimen sequenced in a study of T cell repertoires in cytomegalovirus infection. Each CDR3 protein gets one entry after TCRdb re-called the reads with MiXCR. The sample lists about 180,000 distinct CDR3 sequences, roughly an eighth seen once, with around 27% in the top ten. The source material was PBMCs. The origin of the receptors is a human donor in good health (CMV status not recorded). Some clones in this sample may be carry-over from other donors' samples.

This clonotype was recorded at least ten times. The rearrangement links TRBV7-2 to TRBJ1-2; a weak D match, TRBD1 (5 bases). Trimming took 3 bases from V and 6 from J, leaving 11 bases between them. Per the germline V gene, CDR1 is SGHTA and CDR2 is FQGNSA. CDR3 length equals 13 residues. In DNA form, the CDR3 reads TGTGCCAGCAGCTTGAGGCAGGGACATGGCTACACCTTC. Translated: CASSLRQGHGYTF.

This clonotype was detected ten times or more. The chain combines TRBV6-6 with TRBJ2-3; possibly TRBD2 for D (6 bases). Trimming pared 5 bases from V and 0 bases from J, leaving 12 bases between. CDR3 length: 15 amino acids. Germline V gene data show CDR1 as MNHNY and CDR2 as SVGAGI (reference sequence). CDR3 DNA: TGTGCCAGCAGTAATAGCGGTTCTAGCACAGATACGCAGTATTTT. This gives the protein CASSNSGSSTDTQYF.

The rearrangement joins TRBV20-1 to TRBJ1-4, with a possible D match to TRBD1 (5 bases). Trimming took 5 bases from V and 6 from J, leaving 13 bases between them. CDR1 DFQATT and CDR2 SNEGSKA come from the germline V gene (reference sequence). CDR3 length: 13 residues. CDR3 in DNA: TGCAGTGCTCGGAGACAGCCGGATGAAAAACTGTTTTTT. Its translation is CSARRQPDEKLFF.

This clonotype was seen repeatedly, ten times or more. The V and J genes are TRBV7-2 and TRBJ1-2, with D uncertain. V dropped 3 bases and J dropped 2 bases, with 4 bases sitting between them. CDR1 is SGHTA, CDR2 FQGNSA, per germline. The CDR3 length is 12 residues. The CDR3 DNA reads as TGTGCCAGCAGCTTTCGCAACTATGGCTACACCTTC. Translating gives CASSFRNYGYTF. Looking up the rest from reference TRBV7-2 and TRBJ1-2 gives the full variable domain: GAGVSQSPSNKVTEKGKDVELRCDPISGHTALYWYRQSLGQGLEFLIYFQGNSAPDKSGLPSDRFSAERTGGSVSTLTIQRTQQEDSAVYLCASSFRNYGYTFGSGTRLTVV.

This clonotype occurred many times. The chain carries TRBV28 and TRBJ2-5; no firm D call. The CDR3 loop spans 12 amino acids. Germline CDR1 reads MDHEN; CDR2 reads SYDVKM. The germline V and J ends were trimmed by 6 bases and 5 bases, with 10 bases remaining between them. CDR3 sequence reads: CASSLVGETQYF. CDR3 nucleotide sequence: TGTGCCAGCAGCTTAGTTGGGGAGACCCAGTACTTC.

This clonotype was observed at least ten times. J is TRBJ1-3 and V is TRBV20-1; D unresolved. The CDR3 has 15 amino acids. Trimming shortened V by 0 bases and J by 0 bases, and 9 bases separated the two germline ends. Germline V lookup: CDR1 DFQATT, CDR2 SNEGSKA (reference sequence). The CDR3 DNA reads TGCAGTGCTAGAGATTCCCGGAACTCTGGAAACACCATATATTTT. This encodes CSARDSRNSGNTIYF.

The chain joins TRBV20-1 to TRBJ1-6, with D unresolved. CDR3 length: 15 residues. Trimming removed 3 bases from V and 1 base from J, with 10 bases in between. Germline CDR1 is DFQATT and CDR2 is SNEGSKA (reference sequence). CDR3 residues: CSASLDLSYNSPLHF. The CDR3 coding sequence is TGCAGTGCTAGCTTAGATTTATCCTATAATTCACCCCTCCACTTT.

This clonotype has more than one count but fewer than ten. This rearrangement joins TRBV28 to TRBJ2-1, with 10 nucleotides matching TRBD2. The CDR3 has 14 amino acids. With V trimmed by 2 bases and J by 5 bases, 0 bases remained unmatched. CDR1 and CDR2 (germline): MDHEN, SYDVKM. CDR3: CASSLTSGDNEQFF. CDR3 in DNA: TGTGCCAGCAGTTTAACTAGCGGGGACAATGAGCAGTTCTTC.

The chain couples TRBV4-3 to TRBJ2-1; D tentatively fits TRBD1 or TRBD2 (5 bases each). V was trimmed by 2 bases and J by 6 bases, leaving 11 bases between them. Germline assignment: CDR1 LGHNA and CDR2 YSLEER. This CDR3 has 14 residues. DNA for the CDR3: TGCGCCAGCAGCCAATATAACGGGGCCAATGAGCAGTTCTTC. Residues: CASSQYNGANEQFF.

This clonotype appeared many times. The V call is TRBV7-6, the J call TRBJ2-2; TRBD2 agrees at 14 bases. The germline V gene encodes CDR1 SGHVS and CDR2 FNYEAQ. Losses at the gene ends were 2 bases for V and 8 bases for J; bases not matched to a gene: 13. This CDR3 has 19 residues. This CDR3 is CASSLRTSGGSSVSGELFF. The CDR3 DNA sequence: TGTGCCAGCAGCTTACGGACTAGCGGGGGGTCATCGGTATCAGGGGAGCTGTTTTTT.

This clonotype was seen only a few times. The V gene is TRBV20-1, the J gene TRBJ1-5; D uncertain. V gave up 0 bases and J gave up 4 bases, with 13 bases separating them. Germline values: CDR1 DFQATT, CDR2 SNEGSKA (reference sequence). The CDR3 has 15 amino acids. The CDR3 DNA follows: TGCAGTGCTAGAGATTTATTGAGGGATAATCAGCCCCAGCATTTT. It encodes CSARDLLRDNQPQHF.

This clonotype was recorded at least ten times. This chain uses TRBV28 with TRBJ1-1; D not resolved. This CDR3 has 13 amino acids. V dropped 3 bases and J dropped 1 base, with 6 bases sitting between them. Germline-derived CDR1 and CDR2 are MDHEN and SYDVKM. This CDR3 is CASSLVRNTEAFF. CDR3 DNA sequence: TGTGCCAGCAGTTTGGTCCGGAACACTGAAGCTTTCTTT.

This clonotype showed up just a few times. This chain joins TRBV4-3 and TRBJ2-5, with TRBD1 as a possible D gene (6 bases). Germline V gene sequence: CDR1 LGHNA, CDR2 YSLEER. V lost 3 bases and J lost 1, with 12 bases in between. This CDR3 spans 15 amino acids. CDR3 DNA sequence: TGCGCCAGCAGCCAGGGCGGACAGCGCCAAGAGACCCAGTACTTC. Translation: CASSQGGQRQETQYF.

J is TRBJ2-7 and V is TRBV3-1; D call uncertain. Trimming pared 1 base from V and 3 bases from J, leaving 22 bases between. The CDR3 consists of 18 residues. Germline-derived CDR1 and CDR2 are LGHDT and YNNKEL (reference sequence). The CDR3 loop is CASSQGADFLQISYEQYF. The CDR3 DNA reads as TGTGCCAGCAGCCAAGGGGCCGACTTCCTCCAGATCAGCTACGAGCAGTACTTC.

The V and J genes are TRBV6-5 and TRBJ1-1; D unresolved. The CDR3 sequence is 14 residues long. Germline V lookup: CDR1 MNHEY, CDR2 SVGAGI. V lost 0 bases and J 5 bases, leaving 10 bases between the germline ends. The chain's CDR3 is CASSYSRLGTEAFF. DNA for the CDR3: TGTGCCAGCAGTTACTCGAGGCTAGGGACTGAAGCTTTCTTT.

V and J are TRBV6-2 or TRBV6-3 and TRBJ2-1; unclear D gene. Germline CDR1 MNHEY, CDR2 SVGEGT. This CDR3 is 15 amino acids long. V was clipped by 5 bases and J by 4 bases, with 15 bases between them. For the CDR3, the DNA is TGTGCCAGCAGTATAGGACGAATTCAGTACAATGAGCAGTTCTTC. It translates to CASSIGRIQYNEQFF.

This clonotype was counted at least ten times. The rearrangement links TRBV7-6 to TRBJ2-5, with 7 bases lining up with TRBD1. The CDR3 loop spans 13 amino acids. Germline CDR1 SGHVS, CDR2 FNYEAQ. The junction had 5 bases not matched to a gene; V was cut back by 6 bases and J by 4 bases. The CDR3 protein is CASSYRGRETQYF. As DNA, the CDR3 is TGTGCCAGCAGTTACAGGGGCCGAGAGACCCAGTACTTC.

In its sample, this clonotype was seen a few times. CDR3 sequence reads: CASSQDQQAGELFF. The CDR3 DNA follows: TGCGCCAGCAGCCAAGATCAACAGGCCGGGGAGCTGTTTTTT. This chain connects TRBV4-3 to TRBJ2-2; D possibly corresponds to TRBD1 (5 bases). The CDR3 is 14 residues long. CDR1 is LGHNA and CDR2 is YSLEER in the germline V gene. The V end was cut by 0 bases, the J end by 6 bases, with 8 bases between.

DNA of the CDR3: TGTGCCAGCAGTTACTCGAGAGGTCTTGGGACTGAAGCTTTCTTT. It specifies CASSYSRGLGTEAFF. The chain is built from TRBV6-2 or TRBV6-3 and TRBJ1-1; the D is unclear. The CDR3 covers 15 residues. Deletions cut 0 bases from V and 5 bases from J, with 13 bases between. Germline CDR1 reads MNHEY; CDR2 reads SVGEGT.